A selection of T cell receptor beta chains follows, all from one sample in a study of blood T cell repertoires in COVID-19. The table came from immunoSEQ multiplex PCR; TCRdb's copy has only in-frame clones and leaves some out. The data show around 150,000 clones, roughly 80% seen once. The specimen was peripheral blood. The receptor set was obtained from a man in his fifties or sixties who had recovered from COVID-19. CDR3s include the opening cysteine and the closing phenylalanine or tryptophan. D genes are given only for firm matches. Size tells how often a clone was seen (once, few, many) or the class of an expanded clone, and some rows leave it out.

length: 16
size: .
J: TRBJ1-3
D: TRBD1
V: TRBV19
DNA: TGTGCCAGTAGAACCCTGGGACAGGACTCTGGAAACACCATATATTTT
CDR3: CASRTLGQDSGNTIYF

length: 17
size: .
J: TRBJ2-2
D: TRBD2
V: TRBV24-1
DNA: TGTGCCACCAGTGATTTCGGGGGGGGACTCTCCACCGGGGAGCTGTTTTTT
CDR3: CATSDFGGGLSTGELFF

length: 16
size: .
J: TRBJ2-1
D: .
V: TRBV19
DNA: TGTGCCAGTAGTATAGATCACTCCAGGGGCAACAATGAGCAGTTCTTC
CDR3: CASSIDHSRGNNEQFF

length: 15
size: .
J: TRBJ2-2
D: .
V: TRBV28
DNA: TGTGCCAGCAGTTTAGGTACCCTAAACACCGGGGAGCTGTTTTTT
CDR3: CASSLGTLNTGELFF

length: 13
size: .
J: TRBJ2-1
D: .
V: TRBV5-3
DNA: TGTGCCAGAAGAACGGGACAAAACAATGAGCAGTTCTTC
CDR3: CARRTGQNNEQFF

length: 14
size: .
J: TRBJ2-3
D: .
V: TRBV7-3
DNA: TGTGCCAGCAGCGTTAGAAGTTACACAGATACGCAGTATTTT
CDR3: CASSVRSYTDTQYF

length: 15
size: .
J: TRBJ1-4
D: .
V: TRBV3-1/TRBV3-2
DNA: TGTGCCAGCAGCCGCGAAGGGGGTTCAGTTGGAAAACTGTTTTTT
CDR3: CASSREGGSVGKLFF

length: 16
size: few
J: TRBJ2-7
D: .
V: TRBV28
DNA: TGTGCCAGCAGTGGGTGGGTTAGCGGCTTCTCCTACGAGCAGTACTTC
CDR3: CASSGWVSGFSYEQYF

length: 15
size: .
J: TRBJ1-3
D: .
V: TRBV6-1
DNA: TGTGCCAGCAGTGATACAGGTCGCTCTGGAAACACCATATATTTT
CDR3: CASSDTGRSGNTIYF

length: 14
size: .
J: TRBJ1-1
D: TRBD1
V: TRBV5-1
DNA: TGCGCCAGCAGCACAGGGGCTGTCCCCCCAGAGGCTTTCTTT
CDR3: CASSTGAVPPEAFF

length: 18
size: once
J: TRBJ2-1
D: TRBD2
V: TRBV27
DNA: TGTGCCAGCGTTAAGCCGGGACTAGCGGGAGGGCCATACAATGAGCAGTTCTTC
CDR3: CASVKPGLAGGPYNEQFF

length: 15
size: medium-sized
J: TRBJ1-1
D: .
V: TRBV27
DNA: TGTGCCAGCAGTTTGGACCAGGGTGGGGTCACTGAAGCTTTCTTT
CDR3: CASSLDQGGVTEAFF

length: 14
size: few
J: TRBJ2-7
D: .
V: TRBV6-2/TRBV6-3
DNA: TGTGCCAGCAGTTACCAGGGTGGTTTCGGGGAGCAGTACTTC
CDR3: CASSYQGGFGEQYF

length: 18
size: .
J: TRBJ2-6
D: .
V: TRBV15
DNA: TGTGCCACCAGCACCCCATTACAGGTCCACTCTGGGGCCAACGTCCTGACTTTC
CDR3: CATSTPLQVHSGANVLTF

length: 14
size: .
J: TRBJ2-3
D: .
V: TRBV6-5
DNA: TGTGCCAGCAGTACTCCCGACGGGACAGATACGCAGTATTTT
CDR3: CASSTPDGTDTQYF

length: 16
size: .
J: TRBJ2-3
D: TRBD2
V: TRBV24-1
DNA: TGTGCCACCAGTGATAGCCTAGCGGGGGGCACAGATACGCAGTATTTT
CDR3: CATSDSLAGGTDTQYF

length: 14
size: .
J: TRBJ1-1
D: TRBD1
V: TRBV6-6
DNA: TGTGCCAGCAGTGGGGGGACAGCCACCCCTGAAGCTTTCTTT
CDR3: CASSGGTATPEAFF

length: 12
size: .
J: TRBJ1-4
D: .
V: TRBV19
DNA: TGTGCCAGTAGTACAGGGAATGAAAAACTGTTTTTT
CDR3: CASSTGNEKLFF

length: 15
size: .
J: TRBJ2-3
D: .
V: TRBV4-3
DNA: TGCGCCAGCAGCCAAGATGCAGGGGCCGGGGATACGCAGTATTTT
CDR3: CASSQDAGAGDTQYF

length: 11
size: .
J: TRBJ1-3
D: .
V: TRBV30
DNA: TGTGCCTGGAGTGTACAGGACACCATATATTTT
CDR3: CAWSVQDTIYF

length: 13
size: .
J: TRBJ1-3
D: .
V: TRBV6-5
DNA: TGTGCCAGCATTGGACAGTCCGGAAACACCATATATTTT
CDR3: CASIGQSGNTIYF

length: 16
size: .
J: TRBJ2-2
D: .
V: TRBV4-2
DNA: TGTGCCAGCAGCCTCACGCCCCGACTAGGCGCCGGGGAGCTGTTTTTT
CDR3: CASSLTPRLGAGELFF

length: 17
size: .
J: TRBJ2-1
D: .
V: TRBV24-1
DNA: TGTGCCACCAGTGATTCGGTAAGAACAGCTCTACAATCGGAGCAGTTCTTC
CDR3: CATSDSVRTALQSEQFF

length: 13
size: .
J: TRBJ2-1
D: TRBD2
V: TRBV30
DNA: TGTGCCTGGGGACTAGCGGGAACCAGCGAGCAGTTCTTC
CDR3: CAWGLAGTSEQFF

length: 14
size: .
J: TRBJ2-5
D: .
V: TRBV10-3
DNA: TGTGCCATCAGTGAGGGGGACTGGAAAGAGACCCAGTACTTC
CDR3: CAISEGDWKETQYF

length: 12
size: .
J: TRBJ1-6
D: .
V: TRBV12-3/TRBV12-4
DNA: TGTGCCAGCAGTCCTCTATCCGGGCCCCTCCACTTT
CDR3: CASSPLSGPLHF

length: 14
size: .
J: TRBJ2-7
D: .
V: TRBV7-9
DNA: TGTGCCAGCAGCTTAGGGGCTTCTTCCTACGAGCAGTACTTC
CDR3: CASSLGASSYEQYF